The 19 T cell receptor beta chains below all came from one sample that was sequenced in a study of cytomegalovirus exposure and HLA in healthy donors. The PCR had 60 Vbeta and 13 Jbeta primers. Data came from immunoSEQ multiplex PCR; TCRdb stores just in-frame clones and leaves some out. The sample contains over 150,000 clones, about four fifths of which appear only once. Input material: PBMCs. The source of these receptors is a young man in good health and CMV-seropositive.

The CDR3 protein is CASSSPSARVDTQYF. The DNA of the CDR3 is TGTGCCAGCAGCTCCCCTTCAGCTCGGGTGGATACGCAGTATTTT. The chain joins TRBV7-2 to TRBJ2-3, with D unclear. From germline, CDR1 is SGHTA and CDR2 FQGNSA. This CDR3 spans 15 amino acids. Trimming took off 4 bases at V and 6 bases at J, with 17 bases between the two ends.

This clone was detected only a few times. The J gene is TRBJ1-3, the V gene TRBV6-5; D gene ambiguous. CDR1 MNHEY and CDR2 SVGAGI come from the germline V gene. The CDR3 totals 14 residues. The V gene lost 0 bases and the J gene lost 4 bases, with 7 bases spanning the gap. The CDR3 DNA reads as TGTGCCAGCAGTTACTCCCCGGAGGGAAACACCATATATTTT. Amino acid sequence: CASSYSPEGNTIYF.

The rearrangement uses TRBV5-4 and TRBJ2-5, with 8 bases that match TRBD2. J lost 1 base, V lost 4 bases, and 9 bases had no gene match. Per germline, CDR1 SGHNT and CDR2 YYREEE (reference sequence). The length of the CDR3 is 16 residues. The CDR3 DNA sequence: TGTGCCAGCAGCGCGGGGCGGGGGGCCGTCCAAGAGACCCAGTACTTC. Residues: CASSAGRGAVQETQYF.

There are a few counts of this clone. The gene calls are TRBV6-4 and TRBJ1-1; possibly TRBD1 for D (5 bases). Trimming pared 3 bases from V and 4 bases from J, leaving 9 bases between. Germline lookup yields CDR1 MRHNA and CDR2 SNTAGT. The CDR3 runs to 13 residues. The CDR3 nucleotides are TGTGCCAGCAGTGAAACAGGCTCCACTGAAGCTTTCTTT. Its protein product is CASSETGSTEAFF.

The V gene is TRBV7-8, the J gene TRBJ2-1; D gene uncertain. The CDR3 totals 15 residues. V lost 2 bases and J 7 bases, leaving 15 bases between the germline ends. Germline CDR1 reads SGHVS; CDR2 reads FQNEAQ. This CDR3 reads CASSLYRSSVNEQFF. CDR3 nucleotides: TGTGCCAGCAGCTTATATAGAAGCTCTGTTAATGAGCAGTTCTTC.

V is TRBV6-6 and J is TRBJ1-3, with D unresolved. V was trimmed by 5 bases and J by 5 bases, leaving 7 bases between them. Looked up from germline, CDR1 is MNHNY and CDR2 is SVGAGI (reference sequence). This CDR3 has 12 amino acids. The CDR3 bases are TGTGCCAGCAGTCCGACTCGAAACACCATATATTTT. This codes for CASSPTRNTIYF.

The chain employs TRBV14 and TRBJ1-2, with unresolved D. Deletions cut 0 bases from V and 4 bases from J, with 9 bases between. Germline-derived CDR1 and CDR2 are SGHDN and FVKESK. The CDR3 has 14 amino acids. As DNA, the CDR3 is TGTGCCAGCAGCCAAGATTCTATGAGCTATGGCTACACCTTC. Translating gives CASSQDSMSYGYTF.

The CDR3 DNA follows: TGTGCCAGCACACACGGGGGGATAGCGGGAGGCTCCTACAATGAGCAGTTCTTC. Encoded protein: CASTHGGIAGGSYNEQFF. This chain joins TRBV7-8 and TRBJ2-1; 10 bases are shared with TRBD2. The J segment lost 0 bases and the V segment lost 7 bases, leaving 12 bases of the junction unmatched. From germline, CDR1 is SGHVS and CDR2 FQNEAQ. This CDR3 has 18 amino acids.

The chain employs TRBV27 and TRBJ2-5; 8 bases align to TRBD1. Germline V gene data show CDR1 as MNHEY and CDR2 as SMNVEV (reference sequence). The J segment lost 5 bases and the V segment lost 5 bases, leaving 7 bases of the junction unmatched. CDR3 length: 14 residues. CDR3 protein: CASSAGGVDETQYF. CDR3 bases: TGTGCCAGCAGTGCAGGGGGCGTTGACGAGACCCAGTACTTC.

CDR3 sequence reads: CASSLGDRADGYTF. Here the CDR3 DNA reads TGCGCCAGCAGCCTAGGGGACAGGGCTGATGGCTACACCTTC. The rearrangement links TRBV5-1 to TRBJ1-2; 9 positions agree with TRBD1. The CDR3 has 14 amino acids. V was clipped by 4 bases and J by 6 bases; unmatched bases: 7. Germline V lookup: CDR1 SGHRS, CDR2 YFSETQ.

CDR3: CASSARATGTGRGLEQYF. The CDR3 DNA reads TGTGCCAGCAGTGCGAGAGCCACCGGGACAGGGAGGGGGTTGGAGCAGTACTTC. The chain uses TRBV6-1 and TRBJ2-7; 9 bases agree with TRBD1. With 4 bases clipped from V and 7 bases from J, the junction kept 20 bases outside the gene matches. Germline V gives CDR1 MNHNS, CDR2 SASEGT. The CDR3 consists of 18 residues.

J is TRBJ2-1 and V is TRBV4-1; a possible D gene is TRBD2 (6 bases). The germline CDR1 and CDR2 sequences are MGHRA and YSYEKL. The germline V and J ends were trimmed by 3 bases and 0 bases, with 12 bases remaining between them. This CDR3 region has 16 residues. The CDR3 protein is CASSQDGSSSYNEQFF. In DNA form, the CDR3 reads TGCGCCAGCAGCCAGGACGGGAGTAGCTCCTACAATGAGCAGTTCTTC.

The J gene is TRBJ2-7, the V gene TRBV5-1; TRBD1 might be the D (6 bases). Germline CDR1 and CDR2: SGHRS and YFSETQ. The CDR3 runs to 15 residues. V was shortened by 0 bases and J by 4 bases, with 14 bases between the two germline ends. The CDR3: CASSLAGRGMYEQYF. As DNA, the CDR3 is TGCGCCAGCAGCTTGGCAGGCAGGGGTATGTACGAGCAGTACTTC.

The J gene is TRBJ2-5, the V gene TRBV10-3; 9 bases match TRBD1. Trimming removed 8 bases from V and 4 bases from J; junction bases left unmatched: 5. From germline, CDR1 is ENHRY and CDR2 SYGVKD. The CDR3 is 13 residues long. CDR3 sequence (DNA): TGTGCCATCCGGGACAGGGTGGGAGAGACCCAGTACTTC. Encoded protein: CAIRDRVGETQYF.

The V gene is TRBV11-2, the J gene TRBJ1-1; TRBD1 is a possible D gene (5 bases). Germline V gene data show CDR1 as SGHAT and CDR2 as FQNNGV. The CDR3 has 13 amino acids. The V end lost 0 bases, the J end lost 3 bases, and 5 bases lay between the germline ends. This chain's CDR3 is CASSLEQDTEAFF. The CDR3 nucleotides read TGTGCCAGCAGCTTAGAACAGGACACTGAAGCTTTCTTT.

The CDR3: CASSRQGWQETQYF. The CDR3 coding sequence is TGTGCCAGCAGCCGACAGGGGTGGCAAGAGACCCAGTACTTC. The chain combines TRBV14 with TRBJ2-5; 8 bases fit TRBD1. The V and J ends lost 4 bases and 2 bases, in that order; junction bases with no gene match: 3. The CDR3 spans 14 residues. The germline V gene encodes CDR1 SGHDN and CDR2 FVKESK.

Only a few counts were recorded for this clone. V gene TRBV27 combines with J gene TRBJ1-5; D might be TRBD1 (5 bases). Germline CDR1 is MNHEY and CDR2 is SMNVEV (reference sequence). The CDR3 is made up of 13 amino acids. Trimming removed 2 bases from V and 8 bases from J, with 10 bases in between. CDR3 bases: TGTGCCAGCAGTTTAAGGGGTGTGGAGCCCCAGCATTTT. Translated: CASSLRGVEPQHF.

This clone was detected a few times. CDR3 loop: CASSQDGSSPTTLYGYTF. The DNA for the CDR3 is TGCGCCAGCAGCCAAGATGGGAGTAGCCCCACTACCTTGTATGGCTACACCTTC. The chain recombines TRBV4-1 with TRBJ1-2, with D hard to call. CDR3 length equals 18 residues. Germline CDR1 MGHRA, CDR2 YSYEKL. V lost 0 bases and J 5 bases, leaving 22 bases between the germline ends.

This clone was detected only a few times. DNA for the CDR3: TGTGCCAGCAGCCCAAGCGTTTGGGGGGAGGGCCAGCAAAGGCGGAGCTCCTACGAGCAGTACTTC. Protein sequence: CASSPSVWGEGQQRRSSYEQYF. The chain recombines TRBV7-8 with TRBJ2-7, with 7 bases aligning to TRBD2. V lost 5 bases and J lost 0; bases outside the gene matches: 28. Germline V CDR1 and CDR2: SGHVS, FQNEAQ. The CDR3 totals 22 residues.